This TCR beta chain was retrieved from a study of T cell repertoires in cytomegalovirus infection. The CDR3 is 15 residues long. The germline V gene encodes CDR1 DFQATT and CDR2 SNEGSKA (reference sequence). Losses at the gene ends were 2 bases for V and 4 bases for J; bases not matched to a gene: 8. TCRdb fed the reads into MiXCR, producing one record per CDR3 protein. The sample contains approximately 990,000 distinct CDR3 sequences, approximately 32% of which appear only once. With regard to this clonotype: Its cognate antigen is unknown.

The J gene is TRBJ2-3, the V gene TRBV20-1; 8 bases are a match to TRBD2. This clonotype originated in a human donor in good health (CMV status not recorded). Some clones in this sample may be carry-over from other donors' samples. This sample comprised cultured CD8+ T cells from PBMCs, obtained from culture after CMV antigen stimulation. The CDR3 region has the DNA TGCAGTGCTAGAAATAGCGGGGACCGCCCAGATACGCAGTATTTT. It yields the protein CSARNSGDRPDTQYF.